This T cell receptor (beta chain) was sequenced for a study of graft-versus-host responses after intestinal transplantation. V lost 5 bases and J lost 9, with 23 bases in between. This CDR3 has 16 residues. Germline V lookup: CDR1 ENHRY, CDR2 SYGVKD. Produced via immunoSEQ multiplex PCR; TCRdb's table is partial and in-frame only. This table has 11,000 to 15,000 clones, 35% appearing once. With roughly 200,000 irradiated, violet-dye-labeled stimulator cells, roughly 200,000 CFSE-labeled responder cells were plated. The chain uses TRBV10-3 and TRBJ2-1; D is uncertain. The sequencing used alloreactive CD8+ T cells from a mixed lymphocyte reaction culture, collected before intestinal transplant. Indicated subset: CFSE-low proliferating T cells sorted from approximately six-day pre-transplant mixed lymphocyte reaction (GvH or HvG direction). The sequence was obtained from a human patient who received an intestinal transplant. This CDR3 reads CAISRPFGGLTSEQFF. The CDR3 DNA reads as TGTGCCATCAGTCGCCCCTTTGGCGGTCTAACGAGTGAGCAGTTCTTC.